This T cell receptor (beta chain) was sequenced for a study of early stage breast cancer tumors. V was cut by 4 bases and J by 4 bases, with 11 bases left in between. The CDR3 spans 13 residues. Germline values: CDR1 MGHRA, CDR2 YSYEKL. The sample holds one count of this clone. Repertoires were generated with immunoSEQ multiplex PCR, while TCRdb's copy carries only in-frame clones and drops some. The table shows about 30,000 clones, with 72% occurring only once. The sequenced sample consisted of blood. This chain links TRBV4-1 with TRBJ2-7; D not resolved. The clonotype comes from a person in their fifties or sixties with breast cancer. In nucleotides, the CDR3 is TGCGCCAGCAGCCCCAGCGACGGATACGAGCAGTACTTC. Translation: CASSPSDGYEQYF.